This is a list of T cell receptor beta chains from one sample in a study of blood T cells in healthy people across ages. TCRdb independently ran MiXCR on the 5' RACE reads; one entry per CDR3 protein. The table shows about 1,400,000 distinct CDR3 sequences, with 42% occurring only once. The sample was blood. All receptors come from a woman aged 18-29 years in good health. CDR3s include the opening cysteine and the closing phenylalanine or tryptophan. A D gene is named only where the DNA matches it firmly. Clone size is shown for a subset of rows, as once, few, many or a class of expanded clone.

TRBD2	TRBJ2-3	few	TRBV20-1	CSARATSGSTDTQYF	TGCAGTGCTAGAGCGACTAGCGGTAGCACAGATACGCAGTATTTT
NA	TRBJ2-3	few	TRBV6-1	CASSLPGRDTQYF	TGTGCCAGCAGCCTACCGGGACGAGATACGCAGTATTTT
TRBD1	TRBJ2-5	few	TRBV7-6	CASSSTGTETQYF	TGTGCCAGCAGCTCGACAGGGACAGAGACCCAGTACTTC
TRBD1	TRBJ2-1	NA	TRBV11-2	CASSLGGQFNNEQFF	TGTGCCAGCAGCTTAGGGGGACAGTTCAACAATGAGCAGTTCTTC
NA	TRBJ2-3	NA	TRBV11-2	CASSSSKGAGTDTQYF	TGTGCCAGCAGCTCCTCAAAAGGCGCGGGCACAGATACGCAGTATTTT
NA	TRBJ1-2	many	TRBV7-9	CASSLANYGYTF	TGTGCCAGCAGCTTAGCCAACTATGGCTACACCTTC
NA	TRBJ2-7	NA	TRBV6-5	CASSYRADSSYEQYF	TGTGCCAGCAGTTACAGGGCGGACTCATCCTACGAGCAGTACTTC
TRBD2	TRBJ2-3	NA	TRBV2	CASSDRSGSRTDTQYF	TGTGCCAGCAGTGATCGGAGCGGGAGTAGAACAGATACGCAGTATTTT
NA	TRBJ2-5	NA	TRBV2	CASSETPGAQETQYF	TGTGCCAGCAGTGAAACCCCGGGGGCGCAAGAGACCCAGTACTTC
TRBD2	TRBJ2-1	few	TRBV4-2	CASSQSPLAGGPLLYNEQFF	TGTGCCAGCAGCCAATCCCCTCTAGCGGGAGGCCCCCTCCTCTACAATGAGCAGTTCTTC
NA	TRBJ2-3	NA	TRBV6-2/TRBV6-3	CASSYPTNTQYF	TGTGCCAGCAGTTACCCGACCAATACGCAGTATTTT
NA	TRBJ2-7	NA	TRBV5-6	CASSLWDYEQYF	TGTGCCAGCAGCTTGTGGGACTACGAGCAGTACTTC
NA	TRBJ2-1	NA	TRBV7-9	CASSISTGEQFF	TGTGCCAGCAGCATATCGACTGGTGAGCAGTTCTTC
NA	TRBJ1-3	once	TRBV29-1	CSAQGSSRNTIYF	TGCAGCGCCCAAGGGAGCTCGAGAAACACCATATATTTT
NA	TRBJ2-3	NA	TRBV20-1	CSASSTTATDTQYF	TGCAGTGCTAGTTCTACGACTGCCACAGATACGCAGTATTTT
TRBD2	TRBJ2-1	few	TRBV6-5	CASSGEREPGNEQFF	TGTGCCAGCAGTGGGGAGCGGGAGCCAGGCAATGAGCAGTTCTTC
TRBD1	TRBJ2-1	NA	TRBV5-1	CASSRGGTGSYNEQFF	TGCGCCAGCAGCAGGGGCGGGACAGGGTCCTACAATGAGCAGTTCTTC
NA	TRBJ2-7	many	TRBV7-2	CASSFKGPYEQYF	TGTGCCAGCAGCTTCAAGGGGCCCTACGAGCAGTACTTC
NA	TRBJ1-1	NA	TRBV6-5	CASTGWGLAEAFF	TGTGCCAGCACCGGGTGGGGGCTTGCTGAAGCTTTCTTT
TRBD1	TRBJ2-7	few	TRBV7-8	CASSQGVHEQYF	TGTGCCAGCAGCCAGGGGGTGCACGAGCAGTACTTC
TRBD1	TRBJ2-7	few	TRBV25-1	CASSEPTGGQYEQYF	TGTGCCAGCAGTGAACCAACAGGGGGCCAATACGAGCAGTACTTC
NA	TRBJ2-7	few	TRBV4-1	CASSQEALLGYEQYF	TGCGCCAGCAGCCAAGAGGCCCTCCTAGGATACGAGCAGTACTTC
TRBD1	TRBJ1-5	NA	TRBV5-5	CASSTSGQPSNQPQHF	TGTGCCAGCAGCACGTCGGGACAGCCTAGCAATCAGCCCCAGCATTTT
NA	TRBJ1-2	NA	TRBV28	CASLTGNNYGYTF	TGTGCCAGCCTCACAGGGAACAACTATGGCTACACCTTC
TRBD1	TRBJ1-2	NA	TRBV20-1	CSAEGQGLCGYTF	TGCAGTGCTGAAGGACAGGGACTTTGTGGTTACACCTTC
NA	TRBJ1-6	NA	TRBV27	CASSVRTDSPLHF	TGTGCCAGCAGCGTCCGGACGGATTCACCCCTCCACTTT
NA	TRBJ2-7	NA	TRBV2	CASKVGVDEQYF	TGTGCCAGCAAGGTAGGGGTAGACGAGCAGTACTTC
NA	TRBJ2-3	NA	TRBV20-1	CSAPRPPNTQYF	TGCAGTGCTCCCCGTCCGCCCAATACGCAGTATTTT
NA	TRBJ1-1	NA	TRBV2	CASNPSGIGNTEAFF	TGTGCCAGCAATCCATCTGGTATAGGGAACACTGAAGCTTTCTTT
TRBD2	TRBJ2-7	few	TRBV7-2	CASSVSREGDEQYF	TGTGCCAGCAGCGTTAGCAGGGAGGGAGACGAGCAGTACTTC
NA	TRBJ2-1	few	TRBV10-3	CAIWDNEQFF	TGTGCCATCTGGGACAATGAGCAGTTCTTC
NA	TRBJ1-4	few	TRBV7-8	CASSLALPNEKLFF	TGTGCCAGCAGCTTAGCGCTTCCTAATGAAAAACTGTTTTTT
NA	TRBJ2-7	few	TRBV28	CASSLGGLTHEQYF	TGTGCCAGCAGTTTAGGAGGCCTTACCCACGAGCAGTACTTC
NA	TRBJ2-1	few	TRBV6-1	CASSETRNEQFF	TGTGCCAGCAGTGAAACCCGGAATGAGCAGTTCTTC
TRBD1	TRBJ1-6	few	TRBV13	CASSPIRDRGKMSPLHF	TGTGCCAGCAGCCCAATTAGGGACAGGGGGAAAATGTCACCCCTCCACTTT
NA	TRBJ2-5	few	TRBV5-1	CASSLASQREVETQYF	TGCGCCAGCAGCTTGGCGTCGCAGAGAGAGGTTGAGACCCAGTACTTC
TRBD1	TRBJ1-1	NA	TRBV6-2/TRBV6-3	CASSFLPRGGVGTEAFF	TGTGCCAGCAGTTTTCTCCCCAGGGGGGGCGTTGGCACTGAAGCTTTCTTT
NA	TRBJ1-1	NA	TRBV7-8	CASSLRIMNTEAFF	TGTGCCAGCAGCTTGAGGATTATGAACACTGAAGCTTTCTTT
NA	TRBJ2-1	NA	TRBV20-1	CSARTTGPMNNEQFF	TGCAGTGCTAGGACAACAGGGCCCATGAACAATGAGCAGTTCTTC
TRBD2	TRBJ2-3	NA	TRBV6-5	CAGSSPLGTSGGAGTDTQYF	TGTGCCGGCAGTTCCCCTTTAGGGACTAGCGGGGGGGCCGGCACAGATACGCAGTATTTT
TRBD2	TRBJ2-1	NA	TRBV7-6	CASSLTGGTALSYNEQFF	TGTGCCAGCAGCTTAACCGGGGGGACGGCCCTTTCCTACAATGAGCAGTTCTTC
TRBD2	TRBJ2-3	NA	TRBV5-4	CASSLGTSGPSTDTQYF	TGTGCCAGCAGCTTGGGGACTAGCGGACCTAGCACAGATACGCAGTATTTT
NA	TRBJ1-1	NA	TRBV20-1	CSARDEVNTEAFF	TGCAGTGCTAGAGATGAGGTGAACACTGAAGCTTTCTTT
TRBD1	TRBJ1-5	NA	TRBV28	CASSFGRGKASNQPQHF	TGTGCCAGCAGTTTCGGCAGGGGGAAAGCAAGCAATCAGCCCCAGCATTTT
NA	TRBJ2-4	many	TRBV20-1	CSAEGEDIQYF	TGCAGTGCTGAGGGTGAGGACATTCAGTACTTC
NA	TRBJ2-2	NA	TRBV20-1	CSAPGASNGGELFF	TGCAGTGCTCCGGGTGCTAGCAATGGCGGGGAGCTGTTTTTT